This T cell receptor beta chain appears in the sequencing data of a study of OX40 agonist ivuxolimab in advanced cancers. V dropped 4 bases and J dropped 2; count of bases not matched to a gene: 13. Germline V gives CDR1 SGHTA, CDR2 FQGNSA. The CDR3 has 17 residues. Method: immunoSEQ multiplex PCR; TCRdb's copy keeps in-frame clones and lacks some. The sample shows 80,000 to 100,000 clones, 75% to 90% of them seen only once. This clone showed up just once. The source was CD4+ or CD8+ T cells sorted from blood, collected in a trial of the OX40 agonist ivuxolimab. The sequence was obtained from an adult with an advanced solid tumor such as melanoma, head and neck, liver or kidney cancer. The chain carries TRBV7-2 and TRBJ2-5, with TRBD1 matching 7 bases. Here the CDR3 reads CASSSYALGTAQETQYF. Written as DNA, the CDR3 is TGTGCCAGCAGCTCCTACGCGCTAGGGACAGCTCAAGAGACCCAGTACTTC.